This T cell receptor beta chain was identified in a study of control samples from healthy donors and cancer patients. Produced via immunoSEQ multiplex PCR; TCRdb's table is partial and in-frame only. The sample consists of around 95,000 clones, around 85% of them appearing once. The CDR3 consists of 14 residues. Germline lookup yields CDR1 SGHRS and CDR2 YFSETQ. With V trimmed by 3 bases and J by 1 base, 3 bases remained unmatched. The source is a man aged 30-40 years in good health. The sequenced material came from blood. The rearrangement uses TRBV5-1 and TRBJ2-7; 8 positions agree with TRBD1. CDR3 residues: CASSSDRASYEQYF. The CDR3 DNA sequence: TGCGCCAGCAGCTCGGACAGGGCATCCTACGAGCAGTACTTC. Filled out from reference TRBV5-1 and TRBJ2-7, the complete variable domain reads KAGVTQTPRYLIKTRGQQVTLSCSPISGHRSVSWYQQTPGQGLQFLFEYFSETQRNKGNFPGRFSGRQFSNSRSEMNVSTLELGDSALYLCASSSDRASYEQYFGPGTRLTVT.